The 9 T cell receptor beta chains reported below all come from one sample, sequenced in a study of T cell responses to AZD1222 COVID-19 vaccine. Profiling relied on immunoSEQ multiplex PCR, and the TCRdb table lists in-frame clones only, not all of them. The data contain over 110,000 clones, around 93% of them singletons. The sample here was peripheral blood, taken on day 0 of AZD1222 vaccination. These receptors originate from an adult in good health.

DNA of the CDR3: TGTGCCAGCAGCCTAGGGCTTGAAGTTTCACCCCTCCACTTT. Amino acid sequence: CASSLGLEVSPLHF. This chain connects TRBV3-1 (or the pseudogene TRBV3-2) to TRBJ1-6; D remains ambiguous. V lost 4 bases and J lost 9, with 13 bases in between. Germline values: CDR1 LGHDT, CDR2 YNNKEL (reference sequence). CDR3 length: 14 residues.

The chain joins TRBV11-3 to TRBJ2-1, with D perhaps TRBD1 (5 bases). The V gene's germline CDR1 is SGHNT and CDR2 YENEEA. The CDR3 has 16 residues. The V gene lost 0 bases and the J gene lost 2 bases, with 11 bases spanning the gap. CDR3 amino acids: CASSLEAGIPYNEQFF. CDR3 in DNA: TGTGCCAGCAGCTTAGAAGCAGGGATTCCCTACAATGAGCAGTTCTTC. Looking up the rest from reference TRBV11-3 and TRBJ2-1 gives the full variable domain: EAGVVQSPRYKIIEKKQPVAFWCNPISGHNTLYWYLQNLGQGPELLIRYENEEAVDDSQLPKDRFSAERLKGVDSTLKIQPAELGDSAVYLCASSLEAGIPYNEQFFGPGTRLTVL.

The rearrangement links TRBV6-5 to TRBJ1-2; maybe TRBD1 (5 bases). The CDR3 runs 12 residues. Germline-derived CDR1 and CDR2 are MNHEY and SVGAGI. V lost 5 bases, J lost 8 bases, and 12 bases lay in between. The CDR3 DNA follows: TGTGCCAGCAGTAACGGTGGGGCGGGCTACACCTTC. Translated: CASSNGGAGYTF.

The V gene is TRBV10-2, the J gene TRBJ2-7; possibly TRBD1 for D (5 bases). Trimming left V 1 base short and J 3 bases short, with 10 bases between. The germline V gene has CDR1 WSHSY and CDR2 SAAADI. CDR3 size: 14 residues. CDR3 DNA sequence: TGCGCCAGCAGTGAGTTGGGGCTGGTCTACGAGCAGTACTTC. This sequence encodes CASSELGLVYEQYF.

The chain is built from TRBV6-2 or TRBV6-3 and TRBJ2-7; D not resolved. Germline loops: CDR1 MNHEY, CDR2 SVGEGT. The CDR3 has 14 residues. The V end was cut by 2 bases, the J end by 0 bases, with 8 bases between. In nucleotides, the CDR3 is TGTGCCAGCAGTTACGGTTTCTTCTCCTACGAGCAGTACTTC. Translated: CASSYGFFSYEQYF.

J is TRBJ1-2 and V is TRBV23-1; D is perhaps TRBD1 (5 bases). Being an ORF, TRBV23-1 has a function that is uncertain. V lost 7 bases, J lost 8 bases, and 17 bases lay in between. The CDR3 extends over 13 amino acids. CDR3 sequence (DNA): TGCGCCAGCACCCACAGGTGCCATTGGGGCTACACCTTC. It translates to CASTHRCHWGYTF.

V usage is TRBV7-6 and J usage is TRBJ2-7; D may correspond to TRBD1 or TRBD2 (6 bases each). V was shortened by 2 bases and J by 5 bases, with 10 bases between the two germline ends. CDR1 SGHVS and CDR2 FNYEAQ come from the germline V gene. This CDR3 contains 13 residues. The CDR3 DNA reads as TGTGCCAGCAGCTTACGGGGGCTTGACGAGCAGTACTTC. Residues: CASSLRGLDEQYF.

This chain joins TRBV25-1 and TRBJ1-2; D not resolved. The ends were cut back, 3 bases at V and 8 bases at J, with 16 bases in the middle. The germline V gene encodes CDR1 MGHDK and CDR2 SYGVNS. This CDR3 has 14 amino acids. CDR3 amino acids: CASSDRVTSGGYTF. For the CDR3, the DNA is TGTGCCAGCAGTGACCGCGTGACTTCGGGAGGCTACACCTTC.

The rearrangement uses TRBV6-2 or TRBV6-3 and TRBJ2-1; tentatively, D is TRBD2 (6 bases). In germline, CDR1 is MNHEY, CDR2 SVGEGT. V dropped 3 bases and J dropped 7 bases, with 10 bases sitting between them. The length of the CDR3 is 13 residues. The CDR3 spells CASSYNSGNEQFF. DNA of the CDR3: TGTGCCAGCAGTTATAATAGCGGTAATGAGCAGTTCTTC.